These 30 T cell receptor beta chains were sequenced from one sample in a study of cytomegalovirus exposure and HLA in healthy donors. Profiled with immunoSEQ multiplex PCR; TCRdb holds only in-frame clones, not every one. Among approximately 44,000 clones listed, around 90% were seen once. The sequenced sample consisted of PBMCs. These receptors came from a woman younger than 45 in good health and CMV-seronegative.

This chain uses TRBV6-1 with TRBJ2-7; the D is unclear. The V end was cut by 0 bases, the J end by 0 bases, with 12 bases between. The CDR3 totals 16 residues. CDR1 is MNHNS, CDR2 SASEGT, per germline. The CDR3 nucleotides are TGTGCCAGCAGTGAAGCTTCAAGCGAAAGCTCCTACGAGCAGTACTTC. Its protein product is CASSEASSESSYEQYF.

V and J are TRBV18 and TRBJ1-2; the D gene is possibly TRBD1 (6 bases). Germline V gives CDR1 KGHSH, CDR2 LQKENI. The CDR3 has 14 residues. Trimming cost V 1 base and J 5 bases, with 11 bases left between them. The CDR3 reads CASSPQTGSYGYTF. The CDR3 DNA is TGTGCCAGCTCACCACAGACAGGTTCTTATGGCTACACCTTC. The entire variable domain, with the rest obtained from reference TRBV18 and TRBJ1-2, is as follows: NAGVMQNPRHLVRRRGQEARLRCSPMKGHSHVYWYRQLPEEGLKFMVYLQKENIIDESGMPKERFSAEFPKEGPSILRIQQVVRGDSAAYFCASSPQTGSYGYTFGSGTRLTVV.

This chain connects TRBV29-1 to TRBJ1-4, with D unclear. There are 12 residues in the CDR3. V lost 4 bases, J lost 8 bases, and 11 bases lay in between. Germline V CDR1 and CDR2: SQVTM, ANQGSEA. The CDR3 is CSVAQSSEKLFF. For the CDR3, the DNA is TGCAGCGTTGCACAGTCGAGCGAAAAACTGTTTTTT. Full variable domain (remainder filled in from reference TRBV29-1 and TRBJ1-4): SAVISQKPSRDICQRGTSLTIQCQVDSQVTMMFWYRQQPGQSLTLIATANQGSEATYESGFVIDKFPISRPNLTFSTLTVSNMSPEDSSIYLCSVAQSSEKLFFGSGTQLSVL.

The chain joins TRBV7-8 to TRBJ1-1; the match to TRBD1 covers 9 bases. V shed 1 base, J shed 2 bases, and the junction held 2 bases outside the gene matches. This CDR3 contains 15 residues. Germline CDR1 is SGHVS and CDR2 is FQNEAQ. The CDR3 region has the DNA TGTGCCAGCAGCTTAGGGACAGGGGTAAACACTGAAGCTTTCTTT. Residues: CASSLGTGVNTEAFF.

The chain recombines TRBV28 with TRBJ1-1; tentative D call: TRBD1 (5 bases). Looked up from germline, CDR1 is MDHEN and CDR2 is SYDVKM. The CDR3 contains 15 residues. The V end lost 8 bases, the J end lost 4 bases, and 20 bases lay between the germline ends. The CDR3 protein is CASFSQRGVSTEAFF. The CDR3 DNA sequence: TGTGCCAGCTTTTCGCAGCGGGGGGTATCCACTGAAGCTTTCTTT.

The chain uses TRBV30 and TRBJ1-1; tentatively, D is TRBD1 (5 bases). The V end was cut by 4 bases, the J end by 2 bases, with 20 bases between. Germline values: CDR1 GTSNPN, CDR2 SVGIG (reference sequence). This CDR3 is 16 amino acids long. The CDR3 sequence is CAWIDWGVGANTEAFF. The CDR3 nucleotides are TGTGCCTGGATTGATTGGGGCGTAGGGGCCAACACTGAAGCTTTCTTT. The whole variable domain, filled in from reference TRBV30 and TRBJ1-1, reads SQTIHQWPATLVQPVGSPLSLECTVEGTSNPNLYWYRQAAGRGLQLLFYSVGIGQISSEVPQNLSASRPQDRQFILSSKKLLLSDSGFYLCAWIDWGVGANTEAFFGQGTRLTVV.

The chain uses TRBV2 and TRBJ1-4; TRBD1 is a possible D gene (5 bases). With 7 bases removed from V and 6 bases from J, the gap between germline ends came to 12 bases. This CDR3 has 13 residues. From germline, CDR1 is SNHLY and CDR2 FYNNEI. DNA of the CDR3: TGTGCCAGCAAGTGGCAGGGTGATGAAAAACTGTTTTTT. This gives the protein CASKWQGDEKLFF.

DNA of the CDR3: TGTGCCAGCAGCTTGGGACAGCCCGAGTGGGGCTACACCTTC. Its translation is CASSLGQPEWGYTF. This chain connects TRBV5-4 to TRBJ1-2, with D possibly matching TRBD1 (5 bases). This CDR3 has 14 residues. Trimming removed 0 bases from V and 8 bases from J, with 14 bases in between. In germline, CDR1 is SGHNT, CDR2 YYREEE (reference sequence).

This chain connects TRBV4-3 to TRBJ1-1; 8 bases align to TRBD1. Germline V gene sequence: CDR1 LGHNA, CDR2 YSLEER. V gave up 3 bases and J gave up 4 bases; unmatched junction bases: 10. The CDR3 runs to 16 residues. The CDR3 coding sequence is TGCGCCAGCAGCCAGGTTGCAGGGGGCGAGGGCACTGAAGCTTTCTTT. Its translation: CASSQVAGGEGTEAFF.

This clone was picked up one time. The chain combines TRBV2 with TRBJ1-3, with TRBD1 matching 9 bases. Trimming removed 3 bases from V and 2 bases from J; junction bases left unmatched: 2. Looked up from germline, CDR1 is SNHLY and CDR2 is FYNNEI. The CDR3 spans 15 residues. The CDR3 protein is CASSDDRGTGNTIYF. CDR3 in DNA: TGTGCCAGCAGTGATGACAGGGGGACTGGAAACACCATATATTTT.

The rearrangement joins TRBV29-1 to TRBJ2-7; 9 positions agree with TRBD2. The trim removed 1 base at V and 4 bases at J, leaving 14 bases unmatched. CDR1 is SQVTM and CDR2 is ANQGSEA in the germline V gene. There are 17 residues in the CDR3. CDR3 nucleotides: TGCAGCGTTGAAGTTTCGGAGCCTAGCGGGAACCCTTACGAGCAGTACTTC. Its protein product is CSVEVSEPSGNPYEQYF.

The V gene is TRBV9, the J gene TRBJ1-2; TRBD1 matches 8 bases. J gave up 1 base and V 4 bases, and 6 bases lay outside the gene matches. Germline lookup yields CDR1 SGDLS and CDR2 YYNGEE. The CDR3 loop spans 15 amino acids. The CDR3 DNA sequence: TGTGCCAGCAGCCCCTGGGGACAGGATAACTATGGCTACACCTTC. It specifies CASSPWGQDNYGYTF.

This CDR3 is CASSIDQLAGEETQYF. The CDR3 nucleotides are TGTGCCAGTAGTATAGACCAACTAGCGGGAGAAGAGACCCAGTACTTC. The rearrangement joins TRBV19 to TRBJ2-5, with 11 bases that match TRBD2. Per germline, CDR1 LNHDA and CDR2 SQIVND (reference sequence). The CDR3 has 16 amino acids. J was trimmed by 3 bases and V by 0 bases; bases with no gene match: 3.

The chain carries TRBV29-1 and TRBJ1-2; 8 bases fit TRBD1. The CDR3 extends over 12 amino acids. The V gene's germline CDR1 is SQVTM and CDR2 ANQGSEA. V dropped 3 bases and J dropped 6; count of bases not matched to a gene: 3. The chain's CDR3 is CSVDKTGDGYTF. CDR3 DNA sequence: TGCAGCGTTGATAAGACAGGGGATGGCTACACCTTC. The full variable domain, with the rest looked up from reference TRBV29-1 and TRBJ1-2, is SAVISQKPSRDICQRGTSLTIQCQVDSQVTMMFWYRQQPGQSLTLIATANQGSEATYESGFVIDKFPISRPNLTFSTLTVSNMSPEDSSIYLCSVDKTGDGYTFGSGTRLTVV.

This clone was counted only a few times. This sample also contains other DNA sequences that code for the same CDR3. In nucleotides, the CDR3 is TGCGCCAGCAGCCAGGCAGGGAACACTGAAGCTTTCTTT. Its protein product is CASSQAGNTEAFF. The chain employs TRBV4-3 and TRBJ1-1; no definite D call. Germline V lookup: CDR1 LGHNA, CDR2 YSLEER. This CDR3 has 13 residues. Trimming cost V 3 bases and J 1 base, with 6 bases left between them.

The V call is TRBV5-1, the J call TRBJ2-5; D possibly corresponds to TRBD1 (6 bases). The germline V gene has CDR1 SGHRS and CDR2 YFSETQ. Trimming took off 5 bases at V and 0 bases at J, with 17 bases between the two ends. This CDR3 has 16 amino acids. In nucleotides, the CDR3 is TGCGCCAGCAGTTCACAGGGTCGGTCGTACCAAGAGACCCAGTACTTC. Its protein is CASSSQGRSYQETQYF.

The rearrangement uses TRBV5-1 and TRBJ2-3; TRBD2 might be the D (6 bases). Germline lookup yields CDR1 SGHRS and CDR2 YFSETQ. The CDR3 contains 16 residues. The V gene lost 3 bases and the J gene lost 0 bases, with 14 bases spanning the gap. This CDR3 reads CASSSTGTSSTDTQYF. The CDR3 region has the DNA TGCGCCAGCAGCTCGACCGGGACTTCTAGCACAGATACGCAGTATTTT.

The chain couples TRBV2 to TRBJ1-2, with 7 positions matching TRBD1. The CDR3 consists of 14 residues. V dropped 7 bases and J dropped 8; count of bases not matched to a gene: 13. Germline assignment: CDR1 SNHLY and CDR2 FYNNEI. CDR3 sequence reads: CASIPPITGEGYTF. DNA for the CDR3: TGTGCCAGCATACCCCCAATTACAGGGGAAGGCTACACCTTC.

This clone has only one observation. J is TRBJ2-1 and V is TRBV27; 8 positions match TRBD1. The CDR3 is made up of 14 amino acids. Unmatched junction bases numbered 8, after V lost 3 bases and J lost 10 bases. Per the germline V gene, CDR1 is MNHEY and CDR2 is SMNVEV (reference sequence). The CDR3 loop is CASSLNRGRLEQFF. The CDR3, as DNA: TGTGCCAGCAGTTTGAACAGGGGGAGGCTGGAGCAGTTCTTC.

V usage is TRBV14 and J usage is TRBJ2-5; D possibly corresponds to TRBD2 (5 bases). Germline CDR1 reads SGHDN; CDR2 reads FVKESK. The ends were cut back, 5 bases at V and 5 bases at J, with 12 bases in the middle. The CDR3 loop spans 13 amino acids. CDR3 in DNA: TGTGCCAGCAGCAGGGAGCAGGCGGAGACCCAGTACTTC. As protein: CASSREQAETQYF.

This chain joins TRBV28 and TRBJ2-2; tentative D call: TRBD1 (5 bases). This CDR3 has 14 amino acids. With 5 bases removed from V and 6 bases from J, the gap between germline ends came to 13 bases. From germline, CDR1 is MDHEN and CDR2 SYDVKM. CDR3 bases: TGTGCCAGCAGTATATCTGGACACCCCGGGGAGCTGTTTTTT. Translation: CASSISGHPGELFF.

The genes are TRBV18 and TRBJ2-3; 7 bases map to TRBD1. Germline CDR1 is KGHSH and CDR2 is LQKENI. The trim removed 1 base at V and 4 bases at J, leaving 5 bases unmatched. The CDR3 runs 15 residues. CDR3 sequence: CASSPRTGRSDTQYF. The CDR3 DNA follows: TGTGCCAGCTCACCACGGACAGGCAGGTCAGATACGCAGTATTTT.

The CDR3 is CASSARDLAGDEQFF. The CDR3 coding sequence is TGCGCCAGCAGTGCCCGGGACTTGGCGGGGGATGAGCAGTTCTTC. This chain links TRBV10-2 with TRBJ2-1; the match to TRBD2 covers 7 bases. This CDR3 comprises 15 residues. CDR1 is WSHSY, CDR2 SAAADI, per germline. V shed 4 bases, J shed 8 bases, and the junction held 11 bases outside the gene matches.

The chain joins TRBV5-1 to TRBJ2-5, with 7 bases lining up with TRBD1. V dropped 0 bases and J dropped 0; count of bases not matched to a gene: 8. The length of the CDR3 is 17 residues. Germline-derived CDR1 and CDR2 are SGHRS and YFSETQ. The CDR3 sequence: CASSLEGTVSYQETQYF. DNA of the CDR3: TGCGCCAGCAGCTTGGAGGGGACAGTGAGTTACCAAGAGACCCAGTACTTC. The variable domain in full, completed from reference TRBV5-1 and TRBJ2-5, reads KAGVTQTPRYLIKTRGQQVTLSCSPISGHRSVSWYQQTPGQGLQFLFEYFSETQRNKGNFPGRFSGRQFSNSRSEMNVSTLELGDSALYLCASSLEGTVSYQETQYFGPGTRLLVL.

This chain connects TRBV28 to TRBJ2-1; 7 bases fit TRBD2. V dropped 7 bases and J dropped 4; count of bases not matched to a gene: 4. CDR1 MDHEN and CDR2 SYDVKM come from the germline V gene. The CDR3 is 13 amino acids. The CDR3 sequence: CASTGLDYNEQFF. CDR3 DNA sequence: TGTGCCAGCACTGGACTAGATTACAATGAGCAGTTCTTC.

This clone is a singleton in its sample. The chain joins TRBV7-2 to TRBJ2-2; perhaps TRBD2 as D (5 bases). Germline V gene data show CDR1 as SGHTA and CDR2 as FQGNSA. V lost 0 bases, J lost 7 bases, and 12 bases lay in between. The CDR3 extends over 15 amino acids. CDR3 DNA: TGTGCCAGCAGCTTAGCTCCTAAGGGAGACGGGGAGCTGTTTTTT. Its protein is CASSLAPKGDGELFF.

V gene TRBV28 combines with J gene TRBJ2-7; tentatively, D is TRBD2 (6 bases). The V end was cut by 4 bases, the J end by 2 bases, with 12 bases between. Germline V gene sequence: CDR1 MDHEN, CDR2 SYDVKM. The CDR3 covers 14 residues. The CDR3 DNA follows: TGTGCCAGCAGTTCACCGGGACTTCCCTACGAGCAGTACTTC. Residues: CASSSPGLPYEQYF.

V usage is TRBV5-1 and J usage is TRBJ2-1; 11 bases map to TRBD2. V was clipped by 3 bases and J by 4 bases; unmatched bases: 18. The CDR3 has 20 amino acids. Looked up from germline, CDR1 is SGHRS and CDR2 is YFSETQ. The CDR3 DNA reads TGCGCCAGCAGCTCCCTCACAATAGCGGGAGGGCCGGCTTATTACAATGAGCAGTTCTTC. Its translation is CASSSLTIAGGPAYYNEQFF.

This chain joins TRBV9 and TRBJ2-3; TRBD2 aligns across 14 bases. This CDR3 has 15 amino acids. Per germline, CDR1 SGDLS and CDR2 YYNGEE. Trimming cost V 4 bases and J 6 bases; bases outside gene matches: 4. The CDR3 DNA follows: TGTGCCAGCAGCTTACGGACTAGCGGGAGGGATACGCAGTATTTT. The encoded protein is CASSLRTSGRDTQYF.

This rearrangement joins TRBV9 to TRBJ1-2, with D perhaps TRBD1 (6 bases). The germline gives CDR1 SGDLS, CDR2 YYNGEE. The CDR3 spans 11 residues. V was clipped by 5 bases and J by 8 bases, with 10 bases between them. The chain's CDR3 is CASRGGGGYTF. The CDR3 nucleotides are TGTGCCAGCAGGGGTGGGGGCGGCTACACCTTC.